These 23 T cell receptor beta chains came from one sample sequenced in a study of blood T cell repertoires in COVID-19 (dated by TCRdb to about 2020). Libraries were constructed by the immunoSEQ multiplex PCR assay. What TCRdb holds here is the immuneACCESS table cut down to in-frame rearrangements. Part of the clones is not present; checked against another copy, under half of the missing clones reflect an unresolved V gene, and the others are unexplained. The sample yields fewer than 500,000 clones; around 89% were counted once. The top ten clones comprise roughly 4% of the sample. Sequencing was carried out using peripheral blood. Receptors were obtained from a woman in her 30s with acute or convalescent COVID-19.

The CDR3 region has the DNA TGTGCCAGCAGCTCGGCAAGCGGGTCCATCGGGGATACGCAGTATTTT. Translating it yields CASSSASGSIGDTQYF. The rearrangement uses TRBV11-1 and TRBJ2-3; a weak D match, TRBD2 (6 bases). Trimming shortened V by 4 bases and J by 6 bases, and 20 bases separated the two germline ends. Germline assignment: CDR1 SGHAT and CDR2 FQDESV (reference sequence). CDR3 length: 16 amino acids.

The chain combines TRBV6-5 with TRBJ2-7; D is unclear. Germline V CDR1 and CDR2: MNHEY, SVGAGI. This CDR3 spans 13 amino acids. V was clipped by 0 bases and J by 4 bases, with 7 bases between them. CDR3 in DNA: TGTGCCAGCAGTTACTCACACGGGTACGAGCAGTACTTC. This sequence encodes CASSYSHGYEQYF.

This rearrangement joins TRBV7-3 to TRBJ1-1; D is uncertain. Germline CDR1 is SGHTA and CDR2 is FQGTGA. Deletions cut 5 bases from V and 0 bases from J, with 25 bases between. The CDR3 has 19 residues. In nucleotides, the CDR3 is TGTGCCAGCAGCCCGAACCCCGCTCGACGGAGTCACATGAACACTGAAGCTTTCTTT. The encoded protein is CASSPNPARRSHMNTEAFF.

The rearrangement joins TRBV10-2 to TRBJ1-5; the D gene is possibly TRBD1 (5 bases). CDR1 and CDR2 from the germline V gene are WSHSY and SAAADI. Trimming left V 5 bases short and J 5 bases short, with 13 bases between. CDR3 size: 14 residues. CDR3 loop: CASSPTGVDQPQHF. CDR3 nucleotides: TGCGCCAGCAGTCCCACGGGGGTAGATCAGCCCCAGCATTTT.

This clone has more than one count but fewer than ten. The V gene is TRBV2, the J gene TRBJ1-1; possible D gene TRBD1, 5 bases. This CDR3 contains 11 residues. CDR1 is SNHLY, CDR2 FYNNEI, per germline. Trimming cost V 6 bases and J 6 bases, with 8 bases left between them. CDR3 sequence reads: CASRGGPEAFF. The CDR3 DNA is TGTGCCAGCAGGGGGGGTCCTGAAGCTTTCTTT.

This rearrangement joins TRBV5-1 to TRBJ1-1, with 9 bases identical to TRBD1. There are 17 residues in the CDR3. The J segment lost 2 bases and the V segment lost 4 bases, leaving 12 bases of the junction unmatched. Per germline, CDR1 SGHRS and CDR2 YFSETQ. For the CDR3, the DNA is TGCGCCAGCAGCCCCCGACTTGGACAGGGGATAAACACTGAAGCTTTCTTT. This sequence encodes CASSPRLGQGINTEAFF.

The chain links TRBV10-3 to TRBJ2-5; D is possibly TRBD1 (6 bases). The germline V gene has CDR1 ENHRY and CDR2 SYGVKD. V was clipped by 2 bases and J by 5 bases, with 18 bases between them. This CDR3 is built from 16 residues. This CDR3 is CAISEPDRALGETQYF. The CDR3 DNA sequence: TGTGCCATCAGTGAGCCGGACAGAGCGTTAGGGGAGACCCAGTACTTC.

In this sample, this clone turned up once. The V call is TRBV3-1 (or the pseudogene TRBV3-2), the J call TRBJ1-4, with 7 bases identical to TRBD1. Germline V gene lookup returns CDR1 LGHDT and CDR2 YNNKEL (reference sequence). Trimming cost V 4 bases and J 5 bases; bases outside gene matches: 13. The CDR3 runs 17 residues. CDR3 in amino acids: CASSPKPVTGRNEKLFF. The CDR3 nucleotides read TGTGCCAGCAGCCCAAAGCCGGTGACAGGGCGAAATGAAAAACTGTTTTTT.

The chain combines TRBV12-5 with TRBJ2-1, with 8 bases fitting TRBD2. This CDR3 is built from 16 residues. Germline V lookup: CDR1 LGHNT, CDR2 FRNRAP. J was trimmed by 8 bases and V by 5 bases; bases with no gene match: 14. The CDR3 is CASGLRRGGLGDEQFF. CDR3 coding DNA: TGTGCTAGTGGTCTACGCCGGGGGGGCCTTGGAGATGAGCAGTTCTTC.

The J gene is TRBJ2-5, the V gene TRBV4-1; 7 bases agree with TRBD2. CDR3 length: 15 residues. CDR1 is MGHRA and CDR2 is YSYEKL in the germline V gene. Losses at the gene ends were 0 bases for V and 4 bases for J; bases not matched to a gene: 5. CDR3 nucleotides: TGCGCCAGCAGCCAAGATGGTACGGGGGGAGAGACCCAGTACTTC. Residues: CASSQDGTGGETQYF.

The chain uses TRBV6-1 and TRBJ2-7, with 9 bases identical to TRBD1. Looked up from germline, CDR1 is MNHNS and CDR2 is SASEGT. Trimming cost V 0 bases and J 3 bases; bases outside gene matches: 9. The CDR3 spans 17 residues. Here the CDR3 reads CASSEALQDRGLYEQYF. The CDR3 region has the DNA TGTGCCAGCAGTGAAGCGCTGCAGGACAGGGGACTCTACGAGCAGTACTTC.

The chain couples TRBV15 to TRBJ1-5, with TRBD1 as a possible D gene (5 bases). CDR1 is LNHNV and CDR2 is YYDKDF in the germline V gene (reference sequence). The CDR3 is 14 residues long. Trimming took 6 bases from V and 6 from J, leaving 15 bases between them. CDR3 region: CATRGLRESQPQHF. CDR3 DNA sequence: TGTGCCACCAGGGGACTTCGGGAAAGTCAGCCCCAGCATTTT.

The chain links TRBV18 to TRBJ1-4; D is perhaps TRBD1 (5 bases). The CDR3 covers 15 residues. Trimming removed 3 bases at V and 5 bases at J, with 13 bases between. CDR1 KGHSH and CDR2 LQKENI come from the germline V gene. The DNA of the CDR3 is TGTGCCAGCTCACCGTCGGCAGGGTCCAATGAAAAACTGTTTTTT. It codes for CASSPSAGSNEKLFF.

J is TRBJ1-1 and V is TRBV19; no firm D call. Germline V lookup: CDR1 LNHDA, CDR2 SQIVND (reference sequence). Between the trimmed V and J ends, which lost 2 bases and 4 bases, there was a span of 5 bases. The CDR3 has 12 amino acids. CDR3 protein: CASSIRGTEAFF. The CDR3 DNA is TGTGCCAGTAGTATACGCGGCACTGAAGCTTTCTTT.

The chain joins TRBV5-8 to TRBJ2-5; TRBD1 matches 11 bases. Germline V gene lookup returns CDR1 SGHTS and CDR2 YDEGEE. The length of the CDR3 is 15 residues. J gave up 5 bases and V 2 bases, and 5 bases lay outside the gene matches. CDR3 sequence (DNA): TGTGCCAGCAGCTTTGTAAGGGACAGGGGGGAGACCCAGTACTTC. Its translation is CASSFVRDRGETQYF.

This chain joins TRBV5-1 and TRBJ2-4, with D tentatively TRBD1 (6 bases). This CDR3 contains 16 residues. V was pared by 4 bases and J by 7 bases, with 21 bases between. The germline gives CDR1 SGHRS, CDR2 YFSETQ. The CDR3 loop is CASSRGTQDPGNIQYF. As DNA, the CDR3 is TGCGCCAGCAGCCGAGGGACACAGGACCCGGGGAACATTCAGTACTTC.

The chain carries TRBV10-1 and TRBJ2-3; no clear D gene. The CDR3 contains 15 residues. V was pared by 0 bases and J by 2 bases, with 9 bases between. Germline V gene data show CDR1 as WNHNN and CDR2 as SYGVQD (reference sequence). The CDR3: CASSESRGFTDTQYF. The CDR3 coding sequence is TGCGCCAGCAGTGAGTCGAGAGGCTTCACAGATACGCAGTATTTT.

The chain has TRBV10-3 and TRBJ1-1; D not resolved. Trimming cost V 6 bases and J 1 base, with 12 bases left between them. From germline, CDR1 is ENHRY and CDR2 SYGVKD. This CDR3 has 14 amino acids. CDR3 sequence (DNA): TGTGCCATCAGCCGTAACAGAGCGAACACTGAAGCTTTCTTT. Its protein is CAISRNRANTEAFF.

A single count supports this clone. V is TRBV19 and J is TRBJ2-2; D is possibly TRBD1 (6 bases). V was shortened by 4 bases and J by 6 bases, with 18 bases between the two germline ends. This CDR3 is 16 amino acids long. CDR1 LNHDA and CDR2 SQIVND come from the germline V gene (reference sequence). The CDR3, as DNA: TGTGCCAGTAGTAAGGGGGTTGGCGCTGGAGCCGGGGAGCTGTTTTTT. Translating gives CASSKGVGAGAGELFF. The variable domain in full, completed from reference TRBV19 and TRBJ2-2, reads DGGITQSPKYLFRKEGQNVTLSCEQNLNHDAMYWYRQDPGQGLRLIYYSQIVNDFQKGDIAEGYSVSREKKESFPLTVTSAQKNPTAFYLCASSKGVGAGAGELFFGEGSRLTVL.

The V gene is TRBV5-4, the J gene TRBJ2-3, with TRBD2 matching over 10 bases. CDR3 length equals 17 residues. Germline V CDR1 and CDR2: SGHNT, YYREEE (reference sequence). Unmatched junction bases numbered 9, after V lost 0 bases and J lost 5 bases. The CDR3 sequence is CASSLGSGGAVGDTQYF. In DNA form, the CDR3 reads TGTGCCAGCAGCTTGGGAAGCGGGGGGGCGGTTGGAGATACGCAGTATTTT.

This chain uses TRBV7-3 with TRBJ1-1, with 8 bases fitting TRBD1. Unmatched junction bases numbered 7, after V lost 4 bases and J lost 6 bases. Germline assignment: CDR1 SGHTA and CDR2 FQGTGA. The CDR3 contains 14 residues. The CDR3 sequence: CASSSGGARSEAFF. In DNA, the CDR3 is TGTGCCAGCAGCTCAGGGGGCGCGAGATCTGAAGCTTTCTTT.

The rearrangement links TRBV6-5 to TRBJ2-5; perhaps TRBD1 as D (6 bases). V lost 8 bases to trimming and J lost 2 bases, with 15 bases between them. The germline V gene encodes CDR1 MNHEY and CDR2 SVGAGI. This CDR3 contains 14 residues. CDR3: CASGNLQGQETQYF. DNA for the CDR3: TGTGCCAGCGGGAATTTACAGGGACAAGAGACCCAGTACTTC.

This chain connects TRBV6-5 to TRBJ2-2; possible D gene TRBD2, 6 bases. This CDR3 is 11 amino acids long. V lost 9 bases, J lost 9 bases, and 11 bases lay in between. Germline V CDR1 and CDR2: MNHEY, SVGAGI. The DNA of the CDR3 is TGTGCCAGTCCGGAGGGGCGGGAGCTGTTTTTT. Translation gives CASPEGRELFF.